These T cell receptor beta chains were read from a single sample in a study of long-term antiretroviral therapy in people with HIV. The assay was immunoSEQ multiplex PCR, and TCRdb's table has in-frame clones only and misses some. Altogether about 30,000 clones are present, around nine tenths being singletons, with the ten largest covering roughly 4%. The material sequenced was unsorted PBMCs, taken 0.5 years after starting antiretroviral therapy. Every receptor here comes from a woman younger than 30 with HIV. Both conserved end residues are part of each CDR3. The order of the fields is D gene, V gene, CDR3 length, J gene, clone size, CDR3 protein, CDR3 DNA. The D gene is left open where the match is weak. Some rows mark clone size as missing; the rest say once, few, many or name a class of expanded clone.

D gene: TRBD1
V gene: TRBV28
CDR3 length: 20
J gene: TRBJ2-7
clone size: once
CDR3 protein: CASSLKGAIIQGAVRYEQYF
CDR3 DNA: TGTGCCAGCAGTTTAAAAGGGGCTATAATACAGGGGGCGGTTCGTTACGAGCAGTACTTC

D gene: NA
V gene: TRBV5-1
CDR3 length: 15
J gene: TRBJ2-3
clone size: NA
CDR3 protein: CASSLERTFTDTQYF
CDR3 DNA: TGCGCCAGCAGCTTGGAAAGGACTTTCACAGATACGCAGTATTTT

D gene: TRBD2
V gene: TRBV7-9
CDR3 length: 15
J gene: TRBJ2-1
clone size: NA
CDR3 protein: CASSTAGLADNEQFF
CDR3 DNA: TGTGCCAGCAGCACCGCGGGACTAGCCGACAATGAGCAGTTCTTC

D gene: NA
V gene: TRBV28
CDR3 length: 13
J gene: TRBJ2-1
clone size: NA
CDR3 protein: CASSPLGVNEQFF
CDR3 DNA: TGTGCCAGCAGTCCGCTAGGGGTCAATGAGCAGTTCTTC

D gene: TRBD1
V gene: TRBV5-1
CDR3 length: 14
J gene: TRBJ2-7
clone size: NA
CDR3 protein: CASSGGTGGYEQYF
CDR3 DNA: TGCGCCAGCAGCGGCGGGACAGGGGGATACGAGCAGTACTTC

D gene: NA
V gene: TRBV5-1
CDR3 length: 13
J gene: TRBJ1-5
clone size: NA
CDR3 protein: CASSPGGNQPQHF
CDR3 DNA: TGCGCCAGCAGCCCGGGAGGCAATCAGCCCCAGCATTTT

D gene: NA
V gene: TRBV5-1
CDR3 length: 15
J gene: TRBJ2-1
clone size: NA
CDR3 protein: CASSLGAGRHNEQFF
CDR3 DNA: TGCGCCAGCAGCTTGGGTGCGGGTCGCCACAATGAGCAGTTCTTC

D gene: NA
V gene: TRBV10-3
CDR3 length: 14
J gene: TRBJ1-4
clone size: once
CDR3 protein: CAISPDGAIEKLFF
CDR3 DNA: TGTGCCATCAGCCCGGACGGGGCAATCGAAAAACTGTTTTTT

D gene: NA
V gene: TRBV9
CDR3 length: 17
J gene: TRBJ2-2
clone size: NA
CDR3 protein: CASSVRFRWGKAGELFF
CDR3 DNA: TGTGCCAGCAGCGTACGGTTCAGGTGGGGAAAGGCCGGGGAGCTGTTTTTT

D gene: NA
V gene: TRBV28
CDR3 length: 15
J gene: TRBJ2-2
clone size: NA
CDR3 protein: CASNKVDSNTGELFF
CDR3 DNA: TGTGCCAGCAATAAAGTGGATTCCAACACCGGGGAGCTGTTTTTT

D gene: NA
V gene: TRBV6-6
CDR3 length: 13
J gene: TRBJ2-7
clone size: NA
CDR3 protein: CASSLLRGHEQYF
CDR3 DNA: TGTGCCAGCAGTCTACTCCGGGGCCACGAGCAGTACTTC

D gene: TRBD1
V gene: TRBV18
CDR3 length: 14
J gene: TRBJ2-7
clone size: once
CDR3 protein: CASAPGTGLNEQYF
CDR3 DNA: TGTGCCAGCGCTCCTGGGACAGGGCTAAACGAGCAGTACTTC

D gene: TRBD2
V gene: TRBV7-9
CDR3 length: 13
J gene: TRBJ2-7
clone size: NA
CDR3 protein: CASSSGSLYEQYF
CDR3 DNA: TGTGCCAGCAGTAGCGGGTCCCTCTACGAGCAGTACTTC

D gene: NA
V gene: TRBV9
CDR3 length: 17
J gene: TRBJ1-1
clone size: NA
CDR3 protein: CASSPGSSYYPRTEAFF
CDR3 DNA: TGTGCCAGCAGCCCGGGCTCATCTTACTACCCGAGGACTGAAGCTTTCTTT

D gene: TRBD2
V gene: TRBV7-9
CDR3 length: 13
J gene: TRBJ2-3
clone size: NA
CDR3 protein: CASSLTGGDTQYF
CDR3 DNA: TGTGCCAGCAGCTTGACGGGAGGGGATACGCAGTATTTT

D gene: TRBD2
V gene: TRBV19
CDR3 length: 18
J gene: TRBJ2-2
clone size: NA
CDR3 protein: CASSWGLAGGLNTGELFF
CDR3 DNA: TGTGCCAGTAGTTGGGGACTAGCGGGAGGTCTGAACACCGGGGAGCTGTTTTTT

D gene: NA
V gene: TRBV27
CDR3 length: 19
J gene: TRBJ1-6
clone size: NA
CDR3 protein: CASSPRAQGLESYNSPLHF
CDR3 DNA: TGTGCCAGCAGTCCGAGGGCGCAGGGGTTGGAATCCTATAATTCACCCCTCCACTTT

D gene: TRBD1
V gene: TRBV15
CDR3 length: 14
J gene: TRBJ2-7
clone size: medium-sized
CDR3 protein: CATSNDPGTAAEYF
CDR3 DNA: TGTGCCACCAGCAACGATCCCGGGACAGCTGCTGAGTACTTC

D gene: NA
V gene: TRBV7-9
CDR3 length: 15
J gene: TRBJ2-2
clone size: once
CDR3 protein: CASSLRTANTGELFF
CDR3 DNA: TGTGCCAGCAGCCTCCGGACAGCTAACACCGGGGAGCTGTTTTTT

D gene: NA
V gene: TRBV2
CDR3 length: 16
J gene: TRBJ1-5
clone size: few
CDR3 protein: CASSEDGPGVLQPQHF
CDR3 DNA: TGTGCCAGCAGTGAAGATGGCCCAGGGGTTCTACAGCCCCAGCATTTT

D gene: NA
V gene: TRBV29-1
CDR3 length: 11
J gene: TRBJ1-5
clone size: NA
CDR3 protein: CSVESGETQHF
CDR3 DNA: TGCAGCGTTGAAAGCGGCGAGACCCAGCATTTT

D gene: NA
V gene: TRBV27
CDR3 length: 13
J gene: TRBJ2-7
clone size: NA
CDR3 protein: CASSFAGADEQYF
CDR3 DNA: TGTGCCAGCAGTTTTGCGGGGGCAGACGAGCAGTACTTC

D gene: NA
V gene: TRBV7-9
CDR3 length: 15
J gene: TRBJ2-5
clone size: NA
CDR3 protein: CASSLGGPKEETQYF
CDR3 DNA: TGTGCCAGCAGCCTAGGCGGGCCCAAGGAAGAGACCCAGTACTTC

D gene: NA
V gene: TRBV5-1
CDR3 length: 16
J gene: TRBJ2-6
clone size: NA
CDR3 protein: CASSPEVISGANVLTF
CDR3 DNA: TGCGCCAGCAGCCCCGAGGTTATCTCTGGGGCCAACGTCCTGACTTTC

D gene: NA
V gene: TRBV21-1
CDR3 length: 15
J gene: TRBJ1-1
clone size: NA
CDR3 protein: CASSRVGTVSRRAFF
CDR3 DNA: TGTGCCAGCAGCAGGGTAGGGACGGTTTCGAGAAGGGCTTTCTTT

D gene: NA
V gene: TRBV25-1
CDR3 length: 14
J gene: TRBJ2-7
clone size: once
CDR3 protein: CASSAPGTAREQYF
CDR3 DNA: TGTGCCAGCAGTGCCCCCGGGACGGCGAGGGAGCAGTACTTC

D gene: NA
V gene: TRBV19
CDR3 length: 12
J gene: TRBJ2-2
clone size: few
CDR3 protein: CASSFDSRELFF
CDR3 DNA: TGTGCCAGTAGTTTCGACAGCAGGGAGCTGTTTTTT

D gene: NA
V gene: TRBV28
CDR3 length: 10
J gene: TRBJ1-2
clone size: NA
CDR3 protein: CAIFNYGYTF
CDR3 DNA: TGTGCGATTTTTAACTATGGCTACACCTTC

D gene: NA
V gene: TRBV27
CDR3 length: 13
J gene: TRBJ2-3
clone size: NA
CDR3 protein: CASSLGSTDTQYF
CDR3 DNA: TGTGCCAGCAGTTTGGGGAGCACAGATACGCAGTATTTT

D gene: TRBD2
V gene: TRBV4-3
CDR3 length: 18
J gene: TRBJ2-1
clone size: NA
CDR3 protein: CASSQEIGPGTSYNEQFF
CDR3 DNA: TGCGCCAGCAGCCAAGAAATAGGCCCCGGGACTAGCTACAATGAGCAGTTCTTC

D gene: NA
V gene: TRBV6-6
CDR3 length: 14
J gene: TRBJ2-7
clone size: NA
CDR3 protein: CASSSGTYPYEQYF
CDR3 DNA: TGTGCCAGCAGTTCCGGCACCTATCCCTACGAGCAGTACTTC

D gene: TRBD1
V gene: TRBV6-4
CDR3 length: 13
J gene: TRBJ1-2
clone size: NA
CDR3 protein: CASSRDRNYGYTF
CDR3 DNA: TGTGCCAGCAGCCGGGACAGGAACTATGGCTACACCTTC

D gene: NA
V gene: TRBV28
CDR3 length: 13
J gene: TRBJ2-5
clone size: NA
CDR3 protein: CASSDGAQETQYF
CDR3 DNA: TGTGCCAGCAGCGACGGAGCCCAAGAGACCCAGTACTTC

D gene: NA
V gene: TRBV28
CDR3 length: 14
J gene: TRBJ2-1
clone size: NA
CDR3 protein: CASSYGLSTREQFF
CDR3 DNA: TGTGCCAGCAGCTATGGACTATCTACCAGGGAGCAGTTCTTC

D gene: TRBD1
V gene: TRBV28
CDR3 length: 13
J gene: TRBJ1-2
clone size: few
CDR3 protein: CASSYWTGYGYTF
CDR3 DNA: TGTGCCAGCAGTTACTGGACAGGGTATGGCTACACCTTC

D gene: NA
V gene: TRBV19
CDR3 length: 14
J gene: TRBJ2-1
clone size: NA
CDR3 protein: CASSTGAAYNEQFF
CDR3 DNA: TGTGCCAGTAGTACCGGAGCGGCCTACAATGAGCAGTTCTTC

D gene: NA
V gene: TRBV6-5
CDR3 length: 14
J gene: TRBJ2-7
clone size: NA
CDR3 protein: CASSYSRGAYEQYF
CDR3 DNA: TGTGCCAGCAGTTACTCGAGGGGAGCCTACGAGCAGTACTTC

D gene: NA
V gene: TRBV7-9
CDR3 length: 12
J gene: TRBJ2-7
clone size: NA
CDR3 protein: CASSLKPYEQYF
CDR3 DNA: TGTGCCAGCAGCTTAAAACCCTACGAGCAGTACTTC

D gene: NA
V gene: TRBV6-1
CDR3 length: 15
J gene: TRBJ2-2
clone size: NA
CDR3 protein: CASRRTLQGAGELFF
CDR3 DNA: TGTGCCAGCAGGAGAACCTTACAGGGCGCCGGGGAGCTGTTTTTT

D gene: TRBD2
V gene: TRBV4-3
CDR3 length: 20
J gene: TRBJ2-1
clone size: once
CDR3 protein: CASSQEIPQREVGLSNEQFF
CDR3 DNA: TGCGCCAGCAGCCAAGAAATCCCCCAGCGGGAGGTAGGCCTAAGCAATGAGCAGTTCTTC

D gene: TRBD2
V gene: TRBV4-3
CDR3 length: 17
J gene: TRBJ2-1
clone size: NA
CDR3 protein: CASSQVGGGRGKDEQFF
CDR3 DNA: TGCGCCAGCAGCCAAGTGGGCGGCGGGAGGGGAAAAGATGAGCAGTTCTTC

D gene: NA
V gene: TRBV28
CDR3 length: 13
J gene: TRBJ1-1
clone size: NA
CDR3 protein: CASSLGKSTEAFF
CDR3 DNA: TGTGCCAGCAGTTTGGGCAAGAGCACTGAAGCTTTCTTT

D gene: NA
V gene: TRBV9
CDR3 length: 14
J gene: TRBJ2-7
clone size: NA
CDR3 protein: CASSGGDSAYEQYF
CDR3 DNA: TGTGCCAGCAGCGGCGGGGACAGTGCCTACGAGCAGTACTTC

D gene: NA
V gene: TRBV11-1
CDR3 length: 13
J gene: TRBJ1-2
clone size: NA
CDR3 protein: CASSLPEGYGYTF
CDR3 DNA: TGTGCCAGCAGCCTCCCCGAGGGCTATGGCTACACCTTC

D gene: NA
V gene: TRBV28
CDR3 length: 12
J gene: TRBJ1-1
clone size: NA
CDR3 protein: CASSFPGLEAFF
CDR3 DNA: TGTGCCAGCAGTTTCCCTGGACTGGAAGCTTTCTTT

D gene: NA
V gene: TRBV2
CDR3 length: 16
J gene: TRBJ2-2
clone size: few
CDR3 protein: CASSEAGVPNTGELFF
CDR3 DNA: TGTGCCAGCAGTGAAGCAGGGGTCCCGAACACCGGGGAGCTGTTTTTT

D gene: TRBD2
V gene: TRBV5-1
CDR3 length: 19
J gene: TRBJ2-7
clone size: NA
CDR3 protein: CASSFNRYGGREVFYEQYF
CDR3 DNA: TGCGCCAGCAGCTTTAATAGGTATGGAGGGCGGGAGGTCTTCTACGAGCAGTACTTC

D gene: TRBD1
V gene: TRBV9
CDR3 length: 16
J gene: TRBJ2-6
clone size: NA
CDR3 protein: CASSAGTVSGANVLTF
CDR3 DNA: TGTGCCAGCAGCGCCGGGACAGTCTCTGGGGCCAACGTCCTGACTTTC

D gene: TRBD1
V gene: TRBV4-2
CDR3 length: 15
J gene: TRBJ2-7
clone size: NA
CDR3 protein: CASSQGPGQGYEQYF
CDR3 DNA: TGTGCCAGCAGCCAAGGACCGGGACAGGGATACGAGCAGTACTTC

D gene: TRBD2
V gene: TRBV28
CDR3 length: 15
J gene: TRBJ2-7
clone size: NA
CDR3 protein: CASRASGLGFREQYF
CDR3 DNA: TGTGCCAGCAGAGCGTCGGGACTAGGTTTTCGCGAGCAGTACTTC

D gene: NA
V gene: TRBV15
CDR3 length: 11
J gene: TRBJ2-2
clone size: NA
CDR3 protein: CATSTTGELFF
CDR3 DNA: TGTGCCACCAGCACAACGGGGGAGCTGTTTTTT

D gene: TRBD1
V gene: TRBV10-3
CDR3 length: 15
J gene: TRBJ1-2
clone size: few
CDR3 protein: CAISGRDRGLYGYTF
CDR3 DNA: TGTGCCATCAGTGGCCGGGACAGGGGGCTTTATGGCTACACCTTC

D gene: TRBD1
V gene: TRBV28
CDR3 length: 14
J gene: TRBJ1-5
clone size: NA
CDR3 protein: CASRIQGANQPQHF
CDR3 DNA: TGTGCCAGCAGAATACAGGGGGCCAATCAGCCCCAGCATTTT